One sample yielded the 8 T cell receptor beta chains listed below, sequenced in a study of breast tumors, draining lymph nodes, adjacent tissues. The lymph nodes were axillary draining lymph nodes from breast cancer patients. TCRdb re-called the multiplex PCR reads through MiXCR, storing one row per CDR3 protein. The table lists fewer than 150,000 distinct CDR3 sequences, 21% of them singletons. The specimen was axillary lymph node tissue. The receptors stem from a female donor with breast cancer. Some clones in this sample may be carry-over from other donors' samples.

This clonotype was counted between two and nine times. This sequence joins TRBV3-1 and TRBJ1-5; D is possibly TRBD1 (5 bases). CDR1 and CDR2 (germline): LGHDT, YNNKEL (reference sequence). Between the trimmed V and J ends, which lost 1 base and 6 bases, there was a span of 19 bases. The CDR3 has 17 residues. The CDR3: CASSQGLTGQHSQPQHF. CDR3 bases: TGTGCCAGCAGCCAAGGGTTAACGGGGCAGCACAGTCAGCCCCAGCATTTT.

A remark on this clonotype: A much larger clone differs from this one at a single base, so this may be a read error. The V gene is TRBV19, the J gene TRBJ2-1; 9 nucleotides match TRBD1. The trim removed 7 bases at V and 6 bases at J, leaving 10 bases unmatched. This CDR3 contains 15 residues. Germline V gives CDR1 LNHDA, CDR2 SQIVND (reference sequence). Here the CDR3 DNA reads TGTGCCAGTAATTACCGGGACAGGGCCCCCAATGAGCAGTTCTTC. Translating it yields CASNYRDRAPNEQFF. The whole variable domain, filled in from reference TRBV19 and TRBJ2-1, reads DGGITQSPKYLFRKEGQNVTLSCEQNLNHDAMYWYRQDPGQGLRLIYYSQIVNDFQKGDIAEGYSVSREKKESFPLTVTSAQKNPTAFYLCASNYRDRAPNEQFFGPGTRLTVL.

At least ten counts were recorded for this clonotype. The rearrangement uses TRBV14 and TRBJ2-7; D is perhaps TRBD1 or TRBD2 (5 bases each). CDR1 is SGHDN and CDR2 is FVKESK in the germline V gene. Trimming pared 6 bases from V and 4 bases from J, leaving 16 bases between. The CDR3 runs 14 residues. This CDR3 reads CASRDRDGVYEQYF. The CDR3 DNA reads TGTGCCAGCAGGGACCGGGACGGGGTTTACGAGCAGTACTTC.

In its sample, this clonotype was seen many times. V and J are TRBV6-5 and TRBJ2-7; the D call may be TRBD1 or TRBD2 (5 bases each). V gave up 0 bases and J gave up 0 bases, with 9 bases separating them. The CDR3 totals 15 residues. Per the germline V gene, CDR1 is MNHEY and CDR2 is SVGAGI. The CDR3 DNA reads TGTGCCAGCAGTTACTCGGGGACCAACTCCTACGAGCAGTACTTC. Protein sequence: CASSYSGTNSYEQYF.

This clonotype was counted at least ten times. The chain is built from TRBV20-1 and TRBJ1-2; D gene uncertain. Trimming took 3 bases from V and 7 from J, leaving 12 bases between them. Germline V lookup: CDR1 DFQATT, CDR2 SNEGSKA (reference sequence). The CDR3 totals 12 residues. The CDR3 DNA reads TGCAGTGCTAGTGATGACACACTTGGCTACACCTTC. This translates into CSASDDTLGYTF.

This clonotype was observed at least ten times. The chain combines TRBV29-1 with TRBJ1-3, with no clear D. Germline CDR1 SQVTM, CDR2 ANQGSEA. This CDR3 is 12 amino acids long. V lost 1 base and J 2 bases, leaving 3 bases between the germline ends. In DNA form, the CDR3 reads TGCAGCGTTGAAGCCCCTGGAAACACCATATATTTT. This encodes CSVEAPGNTIYF.

In this sample, this clonotype turned up many times. The rearrangement uses TRBV19 and TRBJ2-1; D is ambiguous. CDR1 is LNHDA, CDR2 SQIVND, per germline (reference sequence). This CDR3 contains 11 residues. Trimming took off 5 bases at V and 9 bases at J, with 8 bases between the two ends. CDR3 amino acids: CASSFISEQFF. For the CDR3, the DNA is TGTGCCAGTAGTTTTATAAGTGAGCAGTTCTTC.

The CDR3 DNA reads as TGTGCCAGTCGGACTTTCAACACCGGGGAGCTGTTTTTT. It is translated as CASRTFNTGELFF. The V call is TRBV27, the J call TRBJ2-2; possible D gene TRBD2, 5 bases. CDR3 length: 13 amino acids. Germline values: CDR1 MNHEY, CDR2 SMNVEV (reference sequence). V was pared by 9 bases and J by 2 bases, with 10 bases between.